A selection of T cell receptor beta chains follows, all from one sample in a study of PD-1 blockade in classical Hodgkin lymphoma. The assay was immunoSEQ multiplex PCR, and TCRdb's table has in-frame clones only and misses some. Here the sample spans 25,000 to 30,000 clones, roughly 80% being singletons. The source material was CD4+ T cells from blood, sampled before the fourth cycle of nivolumab. The receptors here all came from a human donor with classical Hodgkin lymphoma. CDR3s include the opening cysteine and the closing phenylalanine or tryptophan. D genes are given only for firm matches. Not all rows give a size; the values are once, few, many and, for expanded clones, a class.

v_call: TRBV18; j_call: TRBJ2-6; d_call: .; clone_size: .; cdr3_aa: CASSPLVASGANVLTF; cdr3_nt: TGTGCCAGCTCACCCCTAGTAGCCTCTGGGGCCAACGTCCTGACTTTC
v_call: TRBV6-5; j_call: TRBJ1-3; d_call: .; clone_size: .; cdr3_aa: CASTPRGARGNTIYF; cdr3_nt: TGTGCCAGCACCCCCCGGGGGGCGCGGGGAAACACCATATATTTT
v_call: TRBV7-3; j_call: TRBJ2-2; d_call: .; clone_size: .; cdr3_aa: CASSLTNAGQSGELFF; cdr3_nt: TGTGCCAGCAGCTTAACGAACGCAGGGCAGAGCGGGGAGCTGTTTTTT
v_call: TRBV27; j_call: TRBJ2-3; d_call: .; clone_size: .; cdr3_aa: CASSFASRGGDTQYF; cdr3_nt: TGTGCCAGCAGTTTCGCTAGCCGGGGAGGAGATACGCAGTATTTT
v_call: TRBV11-2; j_call: TRBJ1-3; d_call: .; clone_size: .; cdr3_aa: CASSPLGNTIYF; cdr3_nt: TGTGCCAGCTCCCCGTTAGGAAACACCATATATTTT
v_call: TRBV5-1; j_call: TRBJ2-2; d_call: .; clone_size: .; cdr3_aa: CASSITGNTGELFF; cdr3_nt: TGCGCCAGCAGCATAACAGGGAACACCGGGGAGCTGTTTTTT
v_call: TRBV7-2; j_call: TRBJ1-1; d_call: TRBD1; clone_size: .; cdr3_aa: CASSLGQGAAEAFF; cdr3_nt: TGTGCCAGCAGCCTGGGACAGGGGGCCGCTGAAGCTTTCTTT
v_call: TRBV27; j_call: TRBJ1-1; d_call: TRBD1; clone_size: .; cdr3_aa: CASRTGGTLNTEAFF; cdr3_nt: TGTGCCAGCAGGACAGGGGGGACCTTGAACACTGAAGCTTTCTTT
v_call: TRBV2; j_call: TRBJ1-2; d_call: .; clone_size: few; cdr3_aa: CASSEAPVTFNYGYTF; cdr3_nt: TGTGCCAGCAGTGAAGCGCCTGTGACCTTTAACTATGGCTACACCTTC
v_call: TRBV5-1; j_call: TRBJ1-3; d_call: .; clone_size: .; cdr3_aa: CASSSGSGNTIYF; cdr3_nt: TGCGCCAGCAGCTCGGGGTCGGGAAACACCATATATTTT
v_call: TRBV19; j_call: TRBJ1-6; d_call: .; clone_size: .; cdr3_aa: CASRAQGSYNSPLHF; cdr3_nt: TGTGCCAGTCGAGCCCAGGGGTCCTATAATTCACCCCTCCACTTT
v_call: TRBV5-1; j_call: TRBJ2-5; d_call: .; clone_size: .; cdr3_aa: CASSLGQLQETQYF; cdr3_nt: TGCGCCAGCAGCCTAGGACAGCTCCAAGAGACCCAGTACTTC
v_call: TRBV5-1; j_call: TRBJ1-2; d_call: .; clone_size: .; cdr3_aa: CASTSSDSSGSSGYTF; cdr3_nt: TGCGCCAGCACCTCGTCCGACTCTTCAGGGTCGAGCGGCTACACCTTC
v_call: TRBV5-6; j_call: TRBJ1-1; d_call: .; clone_size: .; cdr3_aa: CASSFGGFSDTEAFF; cdr3_nt: TGTGCCAGCAGCTTTGGAGGGTTTTCGGACACTGAAGCTTTCTTT
v_call: TRBV4-1; j_call: TRBJ2-7; d_call: TRBD2; clone_size: .; cdr3_aa: CASSQVRLAGGRISYEQYF; cdr3_nt: TGCGCCAGCAGCCAAGTAAGGCTAGCGGGGGGCCGGATCTCCTACGAGCAGTACTTC
v_call: TRBV27; j_call: TRBJ1-3; d_call: .; clone_size: .; cdr3_aa: CASSLNRGNTIYF; cdr3_nt: TGTGCCAGCAGTTTAAACAGGGGAAACACCATATATTTT
v_call: TRBV14; j_call: TRBJ1-2; d_call: TRBD1; clone_size: .; cdr3_aa: CASSPKGSWTGRGANYGYTF; cdr3_nt: TGTGCCAGCAGCCCGAAAGGGAGTTGGACAGGGCGGGGAGCTAACTATGGCTACACCTTC
v_call: TRBV5-1; j_call: TRBJ2-7; d_call: .; clone_size: .; cdr3_aa: CASSLAGPRVGEQYF; cdr3_nt: TGCGCCAGCAGCTTGGCCGGTCCCAGGGTGGGCGAGCAGTACTTC
v_call: TRBV6-5; j_call: TRBJ1-1; d_call: TRBD1; clone_size: .; cdr3_aa: CASSQTGINTEAFF; cdr3_nt: TGTGCCAGCAGTCAGACAGGGATTAACACTGAAGCTTTCTTT
v_call: TRBV7-9; j_call: TRBJ1-1; d_call: .; clone_size: .; cdr3_aa: CASSLVPTRGTEAFF; cdr3_nt: TGTGCCAGCAGCTTAGTCCCCACCAGGGGCACTGAAGCTTTCTTT
v_call: TRBV6-5; j_call: TRBJ1-4; d_call: TRBD1; clone_size: .; cdr3_aa: CASRETGAGEKLFF; cdr3_nt: TGTGCCAGCAGGGAAACAGGGGCGGGTGAAAAACTGTTTTTT
v_call: TRBV7-9; j_call: TRBJ1-6; d_call: .; clone_size: few; cdr3_aa: CASSLLGGDSPLHF; cdr3_nt: TGTGCCAGCAGCCTCCTGGGGGGGGATTCACCCCTCCACTTT
v_call: TRBV19; j_call: TRBJ1-2; d_call: .; clone_size: .; cdr3_aa: CASTDRNPIYGYTF; cdr3_nt: TGTGCCAGTACTGACAGGAACCCAATCTATGGCTACACCTTC
v_call: TRBV5-1; j_call: TRBJ2-1; d_call: .; clone_size: .; cdr3_aa: CASSLANRENEQFF; cdr3_nt: TGCGCCAGCAGCTTGGCCAATCGTGAAAATGAGCAGTTCTTC
v_call: TRBV7-8; j_call: TRBJ1-1; d_call: TRBD1; clone_size: .; cdr3_aa: CASSLGSWGQGARNTEAFF; cdr3_nt: TGTGCCAGCAGCTTAGGATCGTGGGGACAGGGGGCTAGGAACACTGAAGCTTTCTTT
v_call: TRBV6-6; j_call: TRBJ1-3; d_call: .; clone_size: .; cdr3_aa: CASTRVVGSGNTIYF; cdr3_nt: TGTGCCAGCACCAGAGTTGTCGGCTCTGGAAACACCATATATTTT
v_call: TRBV4-2; j_call: TRBJ1-4; d_call: .; clone_size: .; cdr3_aa: CASSQGTPTNEKLFF; cdr3_nt: TGTGCCAGCAGCCAAGGGACACCAACTAATGAAAAACTGTTTTTT
v_call: TRBV5-1; j_call: TRBJ1-6; d_call: TRBD1; clone_size: few; cdr3_aa: CASSLSGGDSPLHF; cdr3_nt: TGCGCCAGCAGCTTGTCAGGGGGTGATTCACCCCTCCACTTT
v_call: TRBV5-5; j_call: TRBJ1-1; d_call: .; clone_size: once; cdr3_aa: CASSPRGLNTEAFF; cdr3_nt: TGTGCCAGCAGTCCCAGGGGTTTGAACACTGAAGCTTTCTTT
v_call: TRBV10-2; j_call: TRBJ2-3; d_call: .; clone_size: .; cdr3_aa: CASSDGGLDGDTQYF; cdr3_nt: TGCGCCAGCAGTGATGGGGGCCTGGATGGTGATACGCAGTATTTT